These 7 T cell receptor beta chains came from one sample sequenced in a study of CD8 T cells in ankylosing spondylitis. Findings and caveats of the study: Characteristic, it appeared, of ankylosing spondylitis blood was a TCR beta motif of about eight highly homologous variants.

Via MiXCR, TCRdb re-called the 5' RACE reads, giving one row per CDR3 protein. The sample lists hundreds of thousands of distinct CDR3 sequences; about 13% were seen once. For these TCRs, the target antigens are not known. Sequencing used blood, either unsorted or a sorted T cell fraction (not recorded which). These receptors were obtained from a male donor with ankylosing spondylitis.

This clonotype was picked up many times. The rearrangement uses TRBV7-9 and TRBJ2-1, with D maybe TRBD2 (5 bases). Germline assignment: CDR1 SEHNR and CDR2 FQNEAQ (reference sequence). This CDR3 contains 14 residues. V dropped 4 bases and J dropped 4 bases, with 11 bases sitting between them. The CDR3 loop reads CASSSGSWYNEQFF. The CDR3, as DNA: TGTGCCAGCAGCTCTGGGAGCTGGTACAATGAGCAGTTCTTC. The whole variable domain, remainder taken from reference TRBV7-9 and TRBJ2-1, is DTGVSQNPRHKITKRGQNVTFRCDPISEHNRLYWYRQTLGQGPEFLTYFQNEAQLEKSRLLSDRFSAERPKGSFSTLEIQRTEQGDSAMYLCASSSGSWYNEQFFGPGTRLTVL.

Written as DNA, the CDR3 is TGCGCCAGCAGCACCGGACTAGCGGGACCTCGGGGAGAGACCCAGTACTTC. Its translation: CASSTGLAGPRGETQYF. The V call is TRBV5-1, the J call TRBJ2-5; 12 bases line up with TRBD2. Germline V lookup: CDR1 SGHRS, CDR2 YFSETQ. The trim removed 4 bases at V and 4 bases at J, leaving 11 bases unmatched. This CDR3 region has 17 residues.

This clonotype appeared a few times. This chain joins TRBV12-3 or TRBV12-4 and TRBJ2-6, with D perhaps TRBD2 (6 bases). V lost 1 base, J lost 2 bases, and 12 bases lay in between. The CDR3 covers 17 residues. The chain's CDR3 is CASSLEFGGAGANVLTF. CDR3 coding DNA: TGTGCCAGCAGTTTAGAATTCGGGGGAGCTGGGGCCAACGTCCTGACTTTC.

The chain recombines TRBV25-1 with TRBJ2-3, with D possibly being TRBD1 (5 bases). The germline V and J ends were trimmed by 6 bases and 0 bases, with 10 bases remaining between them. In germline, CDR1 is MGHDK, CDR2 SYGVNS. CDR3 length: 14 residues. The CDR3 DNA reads TGTGCCAGCAGCCAGACAGAAAGCACAGATACGCAGTATTTT. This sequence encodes CASSQTESTDTQYF.

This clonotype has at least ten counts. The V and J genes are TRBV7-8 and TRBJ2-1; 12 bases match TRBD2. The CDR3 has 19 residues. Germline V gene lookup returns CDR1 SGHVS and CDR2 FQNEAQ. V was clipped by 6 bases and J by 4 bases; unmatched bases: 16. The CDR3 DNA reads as TGTGCCAGCAGACAAACACGGGCTAGCGGGAGGGCCGGGTACAATGAGCAGTTCTTC. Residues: CASRQTRASGRAGYNEQFF.

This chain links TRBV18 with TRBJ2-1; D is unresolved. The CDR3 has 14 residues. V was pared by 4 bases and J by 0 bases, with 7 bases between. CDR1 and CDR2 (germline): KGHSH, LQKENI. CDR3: CASSRASSYNEQFF. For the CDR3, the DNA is TGTGCCAGCTCACGTGCAAGCTCCTACAATGAGCAGTTCTTC. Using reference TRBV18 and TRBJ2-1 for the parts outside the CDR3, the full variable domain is NAGVMQNPRHLVRRRGQEARLRCSPMKGHSHVYWYRQLPEEGLKFMVYLQKENIIDESGMPKERFSAEFPKEGPSILRIQQVVRGDSAAYFCASSRASSYNEQFFGPGTRLTVL.

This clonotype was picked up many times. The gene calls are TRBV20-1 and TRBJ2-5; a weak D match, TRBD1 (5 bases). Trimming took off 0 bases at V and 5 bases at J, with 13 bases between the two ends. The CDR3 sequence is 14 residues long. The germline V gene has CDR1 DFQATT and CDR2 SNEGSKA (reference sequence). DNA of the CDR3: TGCAGTGCTAGAGACCGTAAAGGGGTGGAGACCCAGTACTTC. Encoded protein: CSARDRKGVETQYF.